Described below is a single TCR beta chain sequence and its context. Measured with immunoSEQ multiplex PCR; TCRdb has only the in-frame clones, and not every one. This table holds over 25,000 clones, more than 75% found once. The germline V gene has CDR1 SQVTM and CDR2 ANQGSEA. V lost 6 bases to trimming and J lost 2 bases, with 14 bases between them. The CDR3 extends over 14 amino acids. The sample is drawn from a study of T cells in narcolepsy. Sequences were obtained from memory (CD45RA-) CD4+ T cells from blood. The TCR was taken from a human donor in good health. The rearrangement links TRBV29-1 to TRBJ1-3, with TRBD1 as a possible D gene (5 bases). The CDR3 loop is CSVSGTFTGNTIYF. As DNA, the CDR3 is TGCAGCGTATCCGGGACCTTCACTGGAAACACCATATATTTT.